One and the same sample provided the 27 T cell receptor beta chains below, sequenced in a study of blood T cell repertoires in COVID-19 (dated by TCRdb to the early 2020s). The library was generated by the immunoSEQ multiplex PCR assay. TCRdb provides this immuneACCESS table in a form limited to in-frame rearrangements. Some clones are lacking; in checked studies, under half of them reflect an unresolved V gene, and why the rest are absent is not known. The sample yields 95,000 to 150,000 clones; about four fifths were counted once. The ten largest clones add up to roughly 35% of the sample. The source material was peripheral blood. The receptors shown here come from a man aged 35 to 55 with active or convalescent COVID-19.

The chain couples TRBV27 to TRBJ1-1; 10 bases match TRBD1. This CDR3 spans 15 amino acids. CDR1 and CDR2 (germline): MNHEY, SMNVEV (reference sequence). Losses at the gene ends were 5 bases for V and 4 bases for J; bases not matched to a gene: 7. CDR3 residues: CASSNRDRGITEAFF. The CDR3 DNA follows: TGTGCCAGCAGTAACCGGGACAGGGGAATCACTGAAGCTTTCTTT.

The gene calls are TRBV24-1 and TRBJ2-2; D unclear. The V gene's germline CDR1 is KGHDR and CDR2 SFDVKD. V was cut by 9 bases and J by 3 bases, with 16 bases left in between. The CDR3 is made up of 15 amino acids. CDR3: CATGRDTKDTGELFF. The CDR3 DNA sequence: TGTGCCACCGGCAGAGACACGAAAGACACCGGGGAGCTGTTTTTT.

As to this clone: Given a much more abundant clone one base away, this may be a read error. Other nucleotide sequences from this sample produce the same CDR3. The CDR3 DNA sequence: TGTGCCAGCAGCGTAACTAGCGGAAGAGATACGCAGTATTTT. Translated, it gives CASSVTSGRDTQYF. The chain is built from TRBV9 and TRBJ2-3, with TRBD2 matching over 8 bases. Germline CDR1 SGDLS, CDR2 YYNGEE. V shed 1 base and J 5 bases; nucleotides not matched to a gene: 3. The CDR3 consists of 14 residues.

The chain employs TRBV12-5 and TRBJ1-2, with 7 bases fitting TRBD1. J gave up 1 base and V 6 bases, and 5 bases lay outside the gene matches. The CDR3 spans 14 residues. From germline, CDR1 is LGHNT and CDR2 FRNRAP. CDR3 in DNA: TGTGCTAGTGGACCGGACAGGCTTAACTATGGCTACACCTTC. This gives the protein CASGPDRLNYGYTF.

The chain has TRBV6-5 and TRBJ2-2; 8 nucleotides match TRBD1. Germline values: CDR1 MNHEY, CDR2 SVGAGI. V dropped 8 bases and J dropped 7; count of bases not matched to a gene: 12. The CDR3 runs to 15 residues. CDR3 in DNA: TGTGCCAGCGTACCTACGCAGGGGGCAAGCGGGGAGCTGTTTTTT. Translation gives CASVPTQGASGELFF.

V is TRBV6-5 and J is TRBJ2-7; tentatively, D is TRBD2 (6 bases). V lost 8 bases and J 0 bases, leaving 14 bases between the germline ends. This CDR3 region has 14 residues. Germline values: CDR1 MNHEY, CDR2 SVGAGI. The CDR3 is CASFLGGISYEQYF. The CDR3 bases are TGTGCCAGCTTCCTTGGCGGGATCTCCTACGAGCAGTACTTC.

The chain recombines TRBV24-1 with TRBJ2-1, with D tentatively TRBD2 (6 bases). The germline CDR1 and CDR2 sequences are KGHDR and SFDVKD. V shed 2 bases and J shed 0 bases, with 13 bases lying between them. CDR3 length: 17 residues. The CDR3 DNA follows: TGTGCCACCAGTGATTGGGGGACTTTCGGCTCCTACAATGAGCAGTTCTTC. This sequence encodes CATSDWGTFGSYNEQFF.

The V and J genes are TRBV6-1 and TRBJ2-7, with a tentative D call TRBD2 (6 bases). Per the germline V gene, CDR1 is MNHNS and CDR2 is SASEGT. CDR3 length equals 15 residues. Trimming stripped 0 bases from V and 0 bases from J, with 9 bases between. The chain's CDR3 is CASSEAPGSSYEQYF. The CDR3 region has the DNA TGTGCCAGCAGTGAAGCGCCCGGGAGCTCCTACGAGCAGTACTTC.

The CDR3 DNA follows: TGCGCCAGCAGCCCGGGACTGGCGAGCTCTGGGGCCAACGTCCTGACTTTC. This gives the protein CASSPGLASSGANVLTF. The chain recombines TRBV5-1 with TRBJ2-6; D may be TRBD2 (6 bases). The CDR3 extends over 17 amino acids. CDR1 and CDR2 from the germline V gene are SGHRS and YFSETQ. Trimming left V 4 bases short and J 0 bases short, with 14 bases between.

V and J are TRBV15 and TRBJ1-2; a weak D match, TRBD1 (5 bases). Germline V gene data show CDR1 as LNHNV and CDR2 as YYDKDF (reference sequence). The CDR3 is made up of 16 amino acids. Trimming cost V 0 bases and J 0 bases, with 11 bases left between them. In DNA form, the CDR3 reads TGTGCCACCAGCAGAGATGGGGCAGGCTCTAACTATGGCTACACCTTC. This sequence encodes CATSRDGAGSNYGYTF.

The chain has TRBV2 and TRBJ2-1; D is ambiguous. The CDR3 spans 12 residues. The ends were cut back, 9 bases at V and 6 bases at J, with 12 bases in the middle. The germline V gene encodes CDR1 SNHLY and CDR2 FYNNEI. The CDR3: CASPPESNEQFF. CDR3 DNA sequence: TGTGCCAGTCCGCCGGAGAGCAATGAGCAGTTCTTC. Full variable domain (remainder filled in from reference TRBV2 and TRBJ2-1): EPEVTQTPSHQVTQMGQEVILRCVPISNHLYFYWYRQILGQKVEFLVSFYNNEISEKSEIFDDQFSVERPDGSNFTLKIRSTKLEDSAMYFCASPPESNEQFFGPGTRLTVL.

The V gene is TRBV13, the J gene TRBJ2-7; possible D gene TRBD2, 6 bases. Between the trimmed V and J ends, which lost 3 bases and 4 bases, there was a span of 10 bases. The CDR3 consists of 13 residues. CDR1 is PRHDT, CDR2 FYEKMQ, per germline (reference sequence). The CDR3 DNA reads as TGTGCCAGCAGCTTCACGGCGGGGTACGAGCAGTACTTC. It yields the protein CASSFTAGYEQYF.

This chain joins TRBV19 and TRBJ1-6, with 8 positions matching TRBD1. Looked up from germline, CDR1 is LNHDA and CDR2 is SQIVND (reference sequence). The CDR3 totals 15 residues. The J segment lost 10 bases and the V segment lost 1 base, leaving 6 bases of the junction unmatched. This chain's CDR3 is CASSIAGQANSPLHF. The CDR3 DNA follows: TGTGCCAGTAGTATAGCGGGACAGGCAAACTCACCCCTCCACTTT.

The chain links TRBV10-3 to TRBJ1-4; the D gene is possibly TRBD1 (6 bases). V dropped 0 bases and J dropped 8 bases, with 16 bases sitting between them. CDR1 is ENHRY and CDR2 is SYGVKD in the germline V gene. This CDR3 region has 16 residues. CDR3 nucleotides: TGTGCCATCAGTGAGTCGGTCGAAAGAGGGGGAGAAAAACTGTTTTTT. Translation gives CAISESVERGGEKLFF.

This chain links TRBV19 with TRBJ2-2, with 8 positions matching TRBD1. CDR3 length equals 17 residues. Germline CDR1 reads LNHDA; CDR2 reads SQIVND (reference sequence). Unmatched junction bases numbered 9, after V lost 4 bases and J lost 2 bases. CDR3: CASSNWGTGTNTGELFF. In DNA, the CDR3 is TGTGCCAGTAGTAATTGGGGGACAGGCACAAACACCGGGGAGCTGTTTTTT.

The J gene is TRBJ1-1, the V gene TRBV27, with D possibly TRBD1 on 5 matching bases. This CDR3 contains 15 residues. Germline values: CDR1 MNHEY, CDR2 SMNVEV (reference sequence). The V end was cut by 2 bases, the J end by 4 bases, with 14 bases between. The DNA for the CDR3 is TGTGCCAGCAGTTTACGGGCGGGGGGGATCACTGAAGCTTTCTTT. Its protein product is CASSLRAGGITEAFF.

The chain recombines TRBV27 with TRBJ1-1; D possibly corresponds to TRBD1 (5 bases). The germline V gene encodes CDR1 MNHEY and CDR2 SMNVEV (reference sequence). The CDR3 is 14 residues long. V was shortened by 5 bases and J by 5 bases, with 15 bases between the two germline ends. Here the CDR3 reads CASSLGAGPTEAFF. The CDR3 DNA is TGTGCCAGCAGTCTTGGGGCGGGGCCTACTGAAGCTTTCTTT.

This chain joins TRBV7-9 and TRBJ2-7, with D perhaps matching TRBD1 (6 bases). V shed 0 bases and J shed 2 bases, with 8 bases lying between them. CDR3 length: 14 amino acids. The V gene's germline CDR1 is SEHNR and CDR2 FQNEAQ (reference sequence). CDR3 amino acids: CASSLAGTTYEQYF. In DNA, the CDR3 is TGTGCCAGCAGCTTAGCGGGGACAACCTACGAGCAGTACTTC. The full variable domain, completed using reference TRBV7-9 and TRBJ2-7, is DTGVSQNPRHKITKRGQNVTFRCDPISEHNRLYWYRQTLGQGPEFLTYFQNEAQLEKSRLLSDRFSAERPKGSFSTLEIQRTEQGDSAMYLCASSLAGTTYEQYFGPGTRLTVT.

The chain uses TRBV6-5 and TRBJ2-7, with TRBD2 as a possible D gene (6 bases). The V gene lost 0 bases and the J gene lost 4 bases, with 10 bases spanning the gap. The germline V gene encodes CDR1 MNHEY and CDR2 SVGAGI. The CDR3 loop spans 14 amino acids. The CDR3 reads CASSYSGLVYEQYF. CDR3 in DNA: TGTGCCAGCAGTTACTCGGGACTCGTTTACGAGCAGTACTTC.

The chain couples TRBV19 to TRBJ1-4; D is unclear. CDR1 and CDR2 from the germline V gene are LNHDA and SQIVND (reference sequence). There are 15 residues in the CDR3. V lost 7 bases and J 5 bases, leaving 17 bases between the germline ends. CDR3 amino acids: CASTPGWQPNEKLFF. For the CDR3, the DNA is TGTGCCAGTACCCCAGGTTGGCAGCCGAATGAAAAACTGTTTTTT.

V is TRBV24-1 and J is TRBJ1-5, with D possibly being TRBD1 (5 bases). The length of the CDR3 is 13 residues. The V gene lost 0 bases and the J gene lost 7 bases, with 6 bases spanning the gap. Germline CDR1 and CDR2: KGHDR and SFDVKD. For the CDR3, the DNA is TGTGCCACCAGTGATTTGGACAGCCAGCCCCAGCATTTT. Protein: CATSDLDSQPQHF.

The chain joins TRBV30 to TRBJ1-5, with 7 nucleotides matching TRBD1. CDR3 length equals 14 residues. Germline V CDR1 and CDR2: GTSNPN, SVGIG (reference sequence). V lost 1 base and J lost 6; bases outside the gene matches: 6. Here the CDR3 reads CAWSAMTGSQPQHF. The CDR3 DNA reads TGTGCCTGGAGTGCTATGACAGGGAGTCAGCCCCAGCATTTT.

This clone has more than one count but fewer than ten. The genes are TRBV23-1 and TRBJ2-5, with 7 bases matching TRBD1. TRBV23-1 is sorted into the ORF group, with uncertain function. The CDR3 length is 14 residues. With V trimmed by 4 bases and J by 2 bases, 4 bases remained unmatched. Here the CDR3 reads CASSPGTVQETQYF. The CDR3 DNA reads as TGCGCCAGCAGTCCCGGGACAGTACAAGAGACCCAGTACTTC.

This clone has just a few counts. The V call is TRBV5-1, the J call TRBJ1-1; D perhaps matches TRBD1 (6 bases). Germline V gene lookup returns CDR1 SGHRS and CDR2 YFSETQ. The V end was cut by 0 bases, the J end by 6 bases, with 15 bases between. The CDR3 has 15 residues. In nucleotides, the CDR3 is TGCGCCAGCAGCTTGGCCGTCGGACAGTCGGCTGAAGCTTTCTTT. This translates into CASSLAVGQSAEAFF.

V is TRBV11-2 and J is TRBJ2-7; 8 bases agree with TRBD1. The CDR3 consists of 14 residues. The ends lost 5 bases at V and 4 bases at J; junction bases unmatched: 7. Germline V gives CDR1 SGHAT, CDR2 FQNNGV. The CDR3 sequence: CASSLDRVVYEQYF. In nucleotides, the CDR3 is TGTGCCAGCAGCCTGGACAGGGTCGTATACGAGCAGTACTTC.

The rearrangement links TRBV30 to TRBJ2-2; possible D gene TRBD1, 5 bases. CDR1 is GTSNPN, CDR2 SVGIG, per germline (reference sequence). V lost 6 bases, J lost 1 base, and 18 bases lay in between. The CDR3 extends over 16 amino acids. The DNA for the CDR3 is TGTGCCTGTATGACCAGACAGACCCTGAACACCGGGGAGCTGTTTTTT. Translated, it gives CACMTRQTLNTGELFF.

The V and J genes are TRBV5-1 and TRBJ2-3; D uncertain. The germline CDR1 and CDR2 sequences are SGHRS and YFSETQ. V was clipped by 0 bases and J by 1 base, with 6 bases between them. The CDR3 is 14 amino acids. The CDR3 spells CASSLVRGTDTQYF. The CDR3 DNA reads as TGCGCCAGCAGCTTGGTCCGGGGCACAGATACGCAGTATTTT.